Given below is one TCR beta chain in context. Trimming pared 5 bases from V and 11 bases from J, leaving 18 bases between. This CDR3 is 13 amino acids long. The germline CDR1 and CDR2 sequences are SEHNR and FQNEAQ (reference sequence). The entry originates in a study of control samples from healthy donors and cancer patients. Clones were sequenced by immunoSEQ multiplex PCR, and TCRdb holds only the in-frame ones, with some missing. This table holds 55,000 to 90,000 clones, 84% found once. Sequencing was done on a sample of blood. The chain has TRBV7-9 and TRBJ1-1; D is ambiguous. This clonotype was sampled from a man aged 50-60 years in good health. This CDR3 is CASSGKVEEGAFF. The CDR3 nucleotides are TGTGCCAGCAGCGGCAAGGTGGAAGAGGGTGCTTTCTTT. Full variable domain (remainder filled in from reference TRBV7-9 and TRBJ1-1): DTGVSQNPRHKITKRGQNVTFRCDPISEHNRLYWYRQTLGQGPEFLTYFQNEAQLEKSRLLSDRFSAERPKGSFSTLEIQRTEQGDSAMYLCASSGKVEEGAFFGQGTRLTVV.